The source of this TCR beta chain is a study of PD-1 blockade in classical Hodgkin lymphoma. Study in general: Patients were dosed intravenously with nivolumab at 3 mg/kg every 2 weeks.

The repertoire was sequenced with immunoSEQ multiplex PCR; TCRdb's copy has only in-frame clones and lacks some. The sample includes tens of thousands of clones, around 80% of them seen just once. The CDR3 contains 14 residues. Germline V lookup: CDR1 MNHNS, CDR2 SASEGT. V lost 4 bases and J lost 1, with 10 bases in between. Time point here: cycle 4 day 1 (C4D1), after 6 weeks of nivolumab. Relapse after autologous stem cell transplantation occurred in every patient, and brentuximab vedotin exposure varied. It was by magnetic negative selection that CD4+ T cells were purified from thawed PBMCs. J is TRBJ1-1 and V is TRBV6-1, with D maybe TRBD1 (5 bases). The receptor was derived from a human donor with classical Hodgkin lymphoma. This sample comprised CD4+ T cells from blood, obtained before the fourth cycle of nivolumab. The CDR3: CASSVLQGNTEAFF. Written as DNA, the CDR3 is TGTGCCAGCAGTGTTCTCCAGGGGAACACTGAAGCTTTCTTT.